The 32 T cell receptor beta chains presented below share a single source sample, sequenced in a study of blood T cell repertoires in COVID-19 (TCRdb year 2020). Receptor amplification or capture employed the immunoSEQ multiplex PCR assay. The clones in this table, taken by TCRdb from immuneACCESS, are in-frame only. Not every clone is retained; where verified, under half of the shortfall comes from an unresolved V gene, and the cause of the rest is unknown. Here the sample has about 140,000 clones; 75% to 85% occur a single time. Together, the top ten hold roughly 10% of the sample. The source material was peripheral blood. The receptors derive from a man aged 55 to 70 with active or convalescent COVID-19.

The chain recombines TRBV6-2 or TRBV6-3 with TRBJ1-3; D is undetermined. The ends were cut back, 0 bases at V and 0 bases at J, with 6 bases in the middle. Germline V gene data show CDR1 as MNHEY and CDR2 as SVGEGT. CDR3 length equals 15 residues. CDR3 bases: TGTGCCAGCAGTTACTCCACGGGCTCTGGAAACACCATATATTTT. Protein sequence: CASSYSTGSGNTIYF.

V is TRBV27 and J is TRBJ1-6; 10 bases map to TRBD1. The CDR3 runs 16 residues. V lost 5 bases, J lost 9 bases, and 10 bases stayed unmatched. Germline lookup yields CDR1 MNHEY and CDR2 SMNVEV (reference sequence). CDR3: CASSPRQGARVSPLHF. CDR3 DNA: TGTGCCAGCAGTCCAAGACAGGGGGCGCGAGTTTCACCCCTCCACTTT.

This clone was recorded a few times. The rearrangement uses TRBV11-2 and TRBJ1-2; 7 bases line up with TRBD1. Germline CDR1 is SGHAT and CDR2 is FQNNGV. This CDR3 is built from 15 residues. The trim removed 5 bases at V and 1 base at J, leaving 7 bases unmatched. This CDR3 reads CASSRGTEFNYGYTF. The CDR3 nucleotides read TGTGCCAGCAGCCGCGGGACAGAATTTAACTATGGCTACACCTTC.

The rearrangement links TRBV5-1 to TRBJ2-6, with 7 bases matching TRBD1. CDR1 and CDR2 from the germline V gene are SGHRS and YFSETQ. V lost 2 bases and J lost 2; bases outside the gene matches: 4. The CDR3 contains 16 residues. For the CDR3, the DNA is TGCGCCAGCAGCTTACCACAGGGGACTGGGGCCAACGTCCTGACTTTC. Translated, it gives CASSLPQGTGANVLTF.

The chain is built from TRBV6-5 and TRBJ2-4, with D perhaps TRBD2 (6 bases). V was clipped by 6 bases and J by 6 bases, with 15 bases between them. Looked up from germline, CDR1 is MNHEY and CDR2 is SVGAGI. The CDR3 is made up of 14 amino acids. The CDR3 loop reads CASRTLASRNIQYF. The CDR3 DNA sequence: TGTGCCAGCAGAACTCTAGCGTCAAGAAACATTCAGTACTTC.

The gene calls are TRBV7-2 and TRBJ1-5; TRBD1 might be the D (6 bases). Between the trimmed V and J ends, which lost 2 bases and 0 bases, there was a span of 8 bases. Germline assignment: CDR1 SGHTA and CDR2 FQGNSA. This CDR3 contains 15 residues. CDR3 amino acids: CASSLTGFSNQPQHF. The CDR3 DNA sequence: TGTGCCAGCAGCTTAACAGGGTTTAGCAATCAGCCCCAGCATTTT.

V and J are TRBV28 and TRBJ1-2, with 8 positions matching TRBD1. The CDR3 covers 13 residues. Germline V gene sequence: CDR1 MDHEN, CDR2 SYDVKM. The junction had 7 bases not matched to a gene; V was cut back by 10 bases and J by 3 bases. CDR3 DNA: TGTGCCACCCTGGACAGGGCTTACTATGGCTACACCTTC. Its translation: CATLDRAYYGYTF.

The V and J genes are TRBV5-6 and TRBJ1-6; TRBD1 matches 9 bases. Trimming at V came to 4 bases and at J to 6 bases, leaving 14 bases not matched to a gene. The CDR3 extends over 18 amino acids. CDR1 and CDR2 from the germline V gene are SGHDT and YYEEEE. The CDR3 spells CASSPKGQGGRFNSPLHF. CDR3 bases: TGTGCCAGCAGCCCTAAGGGACAGGGAGGTCGGTTTAATTCACCCCTCCACTTT.

The chain uses TRBV19 and TRBJ2-7; 7 positions agree with TRBD2. J lost 2 bases, V lost 4 bases, and 11 bases had no gene match. The CDR3 has 16 amino acids. The germline V gene encodes CDR1 LNHDA and CDR2 SQIVND (reference sequence). Here the CDR3 DNA reads TGTGCCAGTAGTACGGGAAGCGGGGTCCACCCCTACGAGCAGTACGTC. This translates into CASSTGSGVHPYEQYV.

The chain couples TRBV5-1 to TRBJ2-6; 7 bases are a match to TRBD1. The V segment lost 4 bases and the J segment 1 base; nucleotides outside the gene matches: 11. CDR3 length: 18 residues. Germline V gene sequence: CDR1 SGHRS, CDR2 YFSETQ. CDR3 in amino acids: CASSLAETGLSGANVLTF. The CDR3 DNA follows: TGCGCCAGCAGCCTAGCCGAGACAGGGCTTTCTGGGGCCAACGTCCTGACTTTC.

The table lists this clone with a count of one. The chain is built from TRBV6-5 and TRBJ1-1, with TRBD1 matching 7 bases. The CDR3 extends over 15 amino acids. V trimming: 0 bases; J trimming: 4 bases; junction bases outside the gene matches: 5. In germline, CDR1 is MNHEY, CDR2 SVGAGI. This chain's CDR3 is CASSYSKQGTTEAFF. The CDR3 nucleotides are TGTGCCAGCAGTTACTCAAAACAGGGGACCACTGAAGCTTTCTTT.

The V call is TRBV4-1, the J call TRBJ1-5; TRBD1 matches at 7 bases. The CDR3 consists of 14 residues. The germline CDR1 and CDR2 sequences are MGHRA and YSYEKL. Trimming removed 3 bases from V and 6 bases from J; junction bases left unmatched: 5. The CDR3 DNA is TGCGCCAGCAGCCATGAGGGGGCCAGTCAGCCCCAGCATTTT. Translation gives CASSHEGASQPQHF.

The J gene is TRBJ2-4, the V gene TRBV5-1, with 9 bases fitting TRBD2. V gave up 4 bases and J gave up 10 bases; unmatched junction bases: 12. CDR1 and CDR2 (germline): SGHRS, YFSETQ. This CDR3 is built from 15 residues. As DNA, the CDR3 is TGCGCCAGCAGCATCCGGACTAGCGAGGGCGGAATTCAGTACTTC. Amino acid sequence: CASSIRTSEGGIQYF.

This clone was seen a single time. The V gene is TRBV4-1, the J gene TRBJ1-5; no firm D call. Germline CDR1 is MGHRA and CDR2 is YSYEKL. The V and J ends lost 5 bases and 1 base respectively, with 15 bases between them. The CDR3 consists of 16 residues. The CDR3 spells CASSIAGRSSNQPQHF. CDR3 in DNA: TGCGCCAGCAGCATCGCTGGCAGGTCGAGCAATCAGCCCCAGCATTTT.

V is TRBV19 and J is TRBJ1-1; a weak D match, TRBD1 (5 bases). Trimming left V 1 base short and J 4 bases short, with 10 bases between. The CDR3 consists of 14 residues. CDR1 LNHDA and CDR2 SQIVND come from the germline V gene (reference sequence). The CDR3 region is CASSIAQGRTEAFF. CDR3 nucleotide sequence: TGTGCCAGTAGTATAGCCCAGGGCCGCACTGAAGCTTTCTTT.

The chain combines TRBV2 with TRBJ1-2; no firm D call. The CDR3 loop spans 14 amino acids. CDR1 SNHLY and CDR2 FYNNEI come from the germline V gene. Trimming pared 3 bases from V and 8 bases from J, leaving 16 bases between. The CDR3 bases are TGTGCCAGCAGTGATAACGGATACTATGGAGGCTACACCTTC. Encoded protein: CASSDNGYYGGYTF.

The chain has TRBV11-2 and TRBJ1-4; 7 positions match TRBD1. The CDR3 loop spans 16 amino acids. Germline CDR1 and CDR2: SGHAT and FQNNGV. J gave up 0 bases and V 3 bases, and 4 bases lay outside the gene matches. CDR3: CASSFGTASTNEKLFF. CDR3 DNA: TGTGCCAGCAGCTTCGGGACAGCTTCAACTAATGAAAAACTGTTTTTT.

V and J are TRBV7-9 and TRBJ2-1; TRBD1 aligns across 10 bases. Germline values: CDR1 SEHNR, CDR2 FQNEAQ (reference sequence). The CDR3 covers 18 residues. V shed 2 bases, J shed 1 base, and the junction held 8 bases outside the gene matches. CDR3 in amino acids: CASSLRDRGRRSYNEQFF. As DNA, the CDR3 is TGTGCCAGCAGCTTAAGGGACAGGGGACGAAGGTCCTACAATGAGCAGTTCTTC.

The chain combines TRBV6-5 with TRBJ1-5, with 9 bases that match TRBD1. V gave up 7 bases and J gave up 5 bases; unmatched junction bases: 6. This CDR3 is built from 14 residues. Germline CDR1 MNHEY, CDR2 SVGAGI. The chain's CDR3 is CASTPTGGYQPQHF. DNA of the CDR3: TGTGCCAGCACCCCCACAGGGGGCTATCAGCCCCAGCATTTT.

The rearrangement joins TRBV5-1 to TRBJ1-2; TRBD1 agrees at 9 bases. CDR3 length: 13 amino acids. V shed 5 bases, J shed 6 bases, and the junction held 5 bases outside the gene matches. Germline V CDR1 and CDR2: SGHRS, YFSETQ. CDR3 bases: TGCGCCAGCAGATCCGACAGGGGGAATGGCTACACCTTC. This translates into CASRSDRGNGYTF. Filled out from reference TRBV5-1 and TRBJ1-2, the complete variable domain reads KAGVTQTPRYLIKTRGQQVTLSCSPISGHRSVSWYQQTPGQGLQFLFEYFSETQRNKGNFPGRFSGRQFSNSRSEMNVSTLELGDSALYLCASRSDRGNGYTFGSGTRLTVV.

The rearrangement joins TRBV27 to TRBJ2-7, with a possible D match to TRBD1 (6 bases). Looked up from germline, CDR1 is MNHEY and CDR2 is SMNVEV (reference sequence). Between the trimmed V and J ends, which lost 2 bases and 3 bases, there was a span of 14 bases. The CDR3 runs to 15 residues. This CDR3 reads CASSLVPPGHYEQYF. The CDR3 nucleotides are TGTGCCAGCAGTTTAGTACCCCCGGGACACTACGAGCAGTACTTC.

V is TRBV7-9 and J is TRBJ2-2; 9 bases map to TRBD2. Germline-derived CDR1 and CDR2 are SEHNR and FQNEAQ (reference sequence). This CDR3 has 14 residues. V shed 9 bases and J 3 bases; nucleotides not matched to a gene: 5. CDR3 bases: TGTGCCAGTCAGCGGGGGGCGGACACCGGGGAGCTGTTTTTT. Its protein product is CASQRGADTGELFF.

In DNA, the CDR3 is TGTGCCAGCAGCTTGGTGAGCGGCAATCAGCCCCAGCATTTT. Residues: CASSLVSGNQPQHF. This chain joins TRBV5-6 and TRBJ1-5; D gene unclear. CDR3 length equals 14 residues. Germline V lookup: CDR1 SGHDT, CDR2 YYEEEE. Trimming shortened V by 0 bases and J by 2 bases, and 6 bases separated the two germline ends.

This sequence joins TRBV27 and TRBJ1-3, with 7 bases fitting TRBD1. Trimming took 3 bases from V and 4 from J; bases not matched to a gene: 3. CDR1 is MNHEY and CDR2 is SMNVEV in the germline V gene (reference sequence). The CDR3 sequence is 14 residues long. The CDR3 reads CASSFRGFGNTIYF. CDR3 sequence (DNA): TGTGCCAGCAGTTTCAGGGGGTTCGGAAACACCATATATTTT.

This chain connects TRBV5-1 to TRBJ1-2, with no clear D. Trimming left V 0 bases short and J 8 bases short, with 8 bases between. Germline V gene lookup returns CDR1 SGHRS and CDR2 YFSETQ. The CDR3 loop spans 12 amino acids. The CDR3 protein is CASSLELGGYTF. CDR3 bases: TGCGCCAGCAGCTTGGAACTCGGGGGCTACACCTTC. The variable domain in full, with the rest retrieved from reference TRBV5-1 and TRBJ1-2, is KAGVTQTPRYLIKTRGQQVTLSCSPISGHRSVSWYQQTPGQGLQFLFEYFSETQRNKGNFPGRFSGRQFSNSRSEMNVSTLELGDSALYLCASSLELGGYTFGSGTRLTVV.

The chain employs TRBV4-1 and TRBJ1-1, with TRBD1 as a possible D gene (6 bases). The germline gives CDR1 MGHRA, CDR2 YSYEKL. The CDR3 consists of 15 residues. V lost 2 bases, J lost 0 bases, and 10 bases lay in between. CDR3 nucleotides: TGCGCCAGCAGCCAAAAGGGGGTCTTGAACACTGAAGCTTTCTTT. Residues: CASSQKGVLNTEAFF.

This sequence joins TRBV5-5 and TRBJ1-1, with D hard to call. Deletions cut 1 base from V and 9 bases from J, with 10 bases between. CDR3 size: 12 residues. Germline CDR1 reads SGHKS; CDR2 reads YYEKEE (reference sequence). In DNA, the CDR3 is TGTGCCAGCAGCTTGAGTCAGAACAAAGCTTTCTTT. Translated, it gives CASSLSQNKAFF. Full variable domain (missing parts from reference TRBV5-5 and TRBJ1-1): DAGVTQSPTHLIKTRGQQVTLRCSPISGHKSVSWYQQVLGQGPQFIFQYYEKEERGRGNFPDRFSARQFPNYSSELNVNALLLGDSALYLCASSLSQNKAFFGQGTRLTVV.

Notes on this clone: The sample has other DNA sequences that encode this CDR3 too. This rearrangement joins TRBV19 to TRBJ2-5; tentative D call: TRBD2 (6 bases). V dropped 3 bases and J dropped 2 bases, with 7 bases sitting between them. Germline V lookup: CDR1 LNHDA, CDR2 SQIVND (reference sequence). The CDR3 contains 13 residues. The CDR3 is CASSMAGQETQYF. The CDR3 DNA reads TGTGCCAGTAGTATGGCGGGGCAAGAGACCCAGTACTTC.

This clone has only one observation. The rearrangement uses TRBV6-5 and TRBJ2-5, with 7 positions matching TRBD2. Germline CDR1 is MNHEY and CDR2 is SVGAGI. The CDR3 is made up of 13 amino acids. V lost 6 bases and J lost 7; bases outside the gene matches: 8. This CDR3 is CASRRAGEGTQYF. In nucleotides, the CDR3 is TGTGCCAGCAGGAGGGCCGGGGAGGGGACCCAGTACTTC.

This chain links TRBV7-2 with TRBJ2-1; 10 bases fit TRBD1. Germline V CDR1 and CDR2: SGHTA, FQGNSA. The CDR3 is made up of 16 amino acids. V shed 2 bases and J 8 bases; nucleotides not matched to a gene: 9. The CDR3, as DNA: TGTGCCAGCAGCTTATATGGGACAGGGGACGGTGATGAGCAGTTCTTC. This sequence encodes CASSLYGTGDGDEQFF.

The chain couples TRBV14 to TRBJ1-1; a possible D gene is TRBD1 (5 bases). This CDR3 has 18 amino acids. V was trimmed by 3 bases and J by 0 bases, leaving 20 bases between them. Germline V gene lookup returns CDR1 SGHDN and CDR2 FVKESK. The CDR3 DNA sequence: TGTGCCAGCAGCCAGTTCCTCCCAGGACACCGAATGAACACTGAAGCTTTCTTT. It codes for CASSQFLPGHRMNTEAFF.

This chain uses TRBV28 with TRBJ2-7; 8 nucleotides align to TRBD2. V dropped 5 bases and J dropped 5; count of bases not matched to a gene: 5. CDR3 length: 13 residues. Germline V gives CDR1 MDHEN, CDR2 SYDVKM. In nucleotides, the CDR3 is TGTGCCAGCAGTCCGGGGGGGCAAGACGAGCAGTACGTC. This codes for CASSPGGQDEQYV.